This TCR beta chain was profiled in a study of shared clonotypes between healthy human individuals. Trimming took off 6 bases at V and 5 bases at J, with 17 bases between the two ends. Germline V lookup: CDR1 MNHEY, CDR2 SVGAGI. The CDR3 spans 15 residues. Data came from immunoSEQ multiplex PCR; TCRdb stores just in-frame clones and leaves some out. Of roughly 1,500,000 clones in the sample, 98% were seen once. The sequence was obtained from a man aged 25-40 years in good health. The sequenced sample consisted of naive CD4+ T cells sorted from blood. Subset reported: CD45RA+ positively selected. The chain carries TRBV6-5 and TRBJ1-5; perhaps TRBD1 as D (6 bases). The CDR3 DNA sequence: TGTGCCAGCAGGGACTCCGGGGGCCCCGATCAGCCCCAGCATTTT. It specifies CASRDSGGPDQPQHF.